The 25 T cell receptor beta chains below were found in one sample sequenced in a study of shared clonotypes between healthy human individuals. Sequencing was performed with immunoSEQ multiplex PCR; in TCRdb, only in-frame clones are kept and a portion is missing. The sample includes about 1.5 million clones, roughly 96% of them seen just once. Sequenced sample: naive CD4+ T cells sorted from blood. As for subset: CD45RA+ positively selected. The receptors stem from a young man in good health.

The J gene is TRBJ2-6, the V gene TRBV25-1, with no clear D. The CDR3 runs 13 residues. CDR1 is MGHDK and CDR2 is SYGVNS in the germline V gene. Trimming stripped 6 bases from V and 6 bases from J, with 9 bases between. This CDR3 reads CASSPTVANVLTF. The DNA of the CDR3 is TGTGCCAGCAGCCCCACCGTGGCCAACGTCCTGACTTTC.

This chain uses TRBV9 with TRBJ2-1; a possible D gene is TRBD1 (6 bases). Germline CDR1 SGDLS, CDR2 YYNGEE. The length of the CDR3 is 12 residues. V was clipped by 2 bases and J by 9 bases, with 9 bases between them. CDR3 sequence: CASSVTGSEQFF. CDR3 DNA: TGTGCCAGCAGCGTTACAGGGAGTGAGCAGTTCTTC.

The V and J genes are TRBV18 and TRBJ1-2, with unresolved D. This CDR3 is 13 amino acids long. Germline V gene data show CDR1 as KGHSH and CDR2 as LQKENI. Deletions cut 2 bases from V and 7 bases from J, with 11 bases between. The CDR3 DNA follows: TGTGCCAGCTCACCAGATGGGGTTGGTGGCTACACCTTC. It is translated as CASSPDGVGGYTF. Combining the CDR3 with reference TRBV18 and TRBJ1-2 gives the whole variable domain NAGVMQNPRHLVRRRGQEARLRCSPMKGHSHVYWYRQLPEEGLKFMVYLQKENIIDESGMPKERFSAEFPKEGPSILRIQQVVRGDSAAYFCASSPDGVGGYTFGSGTRLTVV.

The genes are TRBV28 and TRBJ1-5, with D unclear. CDR1 is MDHEN, CDR2 SYDVKM, per germline. V was pared by 6 bases and J by 3 bases, with 9 bases between. The CDR3 has 13 amino acids. CDR3 in amino acids: CASSRGLNQPQHF. DNA for the CDR3: TGTGCCAGCAGCCGCGGACTCAATCAGCCCCAGCATTTT.

The genes are TRBV11-2 and TRBJ2-7; 7 bases match TRBD2. The V gene end was trimmed by 5 bases and the J gene end by 6 bases; junction bases not matched to a gene: 10. Germline values: CDR1 SGHAT, CDR2 FQNNGV. The CDR3 contains 14 residues. CDR3 in amino acids: CASSHRRRESEQYF. The CDR3 coding sequence is TGTGCCAGCAGCCACCGGAGGCGGGAGTCCGAGCAGTACTTC. Based on the CDR3 plus reference TRBV11-2 and TRBJ2-7, the full variable domain is EAGVAQSPRYKIIEKRQSVAFWCNPISGHATLYWYQQILGQGPKLLIQFQNNGVVDDSQLPKDRFSAERLKGVDSTLKIQPAKLEDSAVYLCASSHRRRESEQYFGPGTRLTVT.

The chain uses TRBV27 and TRBJ1-5, with unresolved D. This CDR3 has 14 amino acids. Trimming shortened V by 2 bases and J by 8 bases, and 13 bases separated the two germline ends. CDR1 is MNHEY, CDR2 SMNVEV, per germline (reference sequence). CDR3 residues: CASSLTAHVKPQHF. CDR3 DNA sequence: TGTGCCAGCAGTTTAACGGCCCATGTAAAGCCCCAGCATTTT.

In the case of this clone: Other nucleotide sequences from this sample produce the same CDR3. The V gene is TRBV28, the J gene TRBJ2-7; no clear D gene. The CDR3 spans 12 residues. With 7 bases removed from V and 2 bases from J, the gap between germline ends came to 9 bases. CDR1 is MDHEN and CDR2 is SYDVKM in the germline V gene. The CDR3 nucleotides read TGTGCCAGCACCCGACTTCCCTACGAGCAGTACTTC. It translates to CASTRLPYEQYF.

The chain has TRBV27 and TRBJ1-5, with D uncertain. The CDR3 loop spans 16 amino acids. V lost 0 bases to trimming and J lost 0 bases, with 9 bases between them. Per the germline V gene, CDR1 is MNHEY and CDR2 is SMNVEV (reference sequence). CDR3 residues: CASSLSWRSSNQPQHF. In nucleotides, the CDR3 is TGTGCCAGCAGTTTATCTTGGAGATCTAGCAATCAGCCCCAGCATTTT.

The chain joins TRBV14 to TRBJ2-7; 8 bases align to TRBD1. The length of the CDR3 is 16 residues. The germline V gene encodes CDR1 SGHDN and CDR2 FVKESK. V lost 4 bases, J lost 0 bases, and 8 bases stayed unmatched. CDR3 loop: CASSLRTGSFSYEQYF. DNA of the CDR3: TGTGCCAGCAGCCTTAGGACAGGGTCATTCTCCTACGAGCAGTACTTC.

The chain couples TRBV5-4 to TRBJ2-7; D ambiguous. The germline V gene has CDR1 SGHNT and CDR2 YYREEE (reference sequence). The V end was cut by 1 base, the J end by 6 bases, with 8 bases between. CDR3 length: 12 amino acids. CDR3 in DNA: TGTGCCAGCAGCTTGCCTTTCCGCGAGCAGTACTTC. As protein: CASSLPFREQYF.

The chain has TRBV6-5 and TRBJ1-1; weak D call: TRBD1 (5 bases). The CDR3 extends over 15 amino acids. CDR1 is MNHEY and CDR2 is SVGAGI in the germline V gene. V was shortened by 5 bases and J by 2 bases, with 15 bases between the two germline ends. The CDR3 DNA follows: TGTGCCAGCAGTGGGACGCTTCATCGCAACACTGAAGCTTTCTTT. This sequence encodes CASSGTLHRNTEAFF.

The chain recombines TRBV4-1 with TRBJ1-2; D gene uncertain. Germline CDR1 MGHRA, CDR2 YSYEKL. V gave up 2 bases and J gave up 4 bases, with 11 bases separating them. CDR3 length: 14 amino acids. In DNA form, the CDR3 reads TGCGCCAGCAGCCAACCTCCCTGGGGCTATGGCTACACCTTC. Translation gives CASSQPPWGYGYTF.

The rearrangement joins TRBV28 to TRBJ2-7, with 9 positions matching TRBD2. The CDR3 runs to 22 residues. V gave up 6 bases and J gave up 4 bases; unmatched junction bases: 31. The germline V gene has CDR1 MDHEN and CDR2 SYDVKM. In nucleotides, the CDR3 is TGTGCCAGCAGACTGCTCAGGAGGACTAGCGATACGACCGTACGAGCAGCATACGAGCAGTACTTC. Its protein product is CASRLLRRTSDTTVRAAYEQYF.

The chain's CDR3 is CASSPRGGTEAFF. In DNA, the CDR3 is TGTGCCAGCAGCCCCCGGGGGGGCACTGAAGCTTTCTTT. The gene calls are TRBV11-2 and TRBJ1-1; D possibly corresponds to TRBD1 (5 bases). V gave up 5 bases and J gave up 4 bases, with 11 bases separating them. Germline-derived CDR1 and CDR2 are SGHAT and FQNNGV. There are 13 residues in the CDR3.

The CDR3 nucleotides read TGTGCCAGCAGCTTAGGTGGGGGACTGAGCAATCAGCCCCAGCATTTT. It translates to CASSLGGGLSNQPQHF. V and J are TRBV7-2 and TRBJ1-5, with D perhaps matching TRBD1 (5 bases). The V end was cut by 1 base, the J end by 1 base, with 11 bases between. This CDR3 has 16 amino acids. Germline V gene sequence: CDR1 SGHTA, CDR2 FQGNSA.

On this clone itself: This sample also contains other DNA sequences that code for the same CDR3. The V and J genes are TRBV7-6 and TRBJ1-3; no clear D gene. Germline V gene lookup returns CDR1 SGHVS and CDR2 FNYEAQ. The CDR3 spans 12 residues. The V end was cut by 3 bases, the J end by 1 base, with 1 base between. The CDR3 is CASSFSGNTIYF. The CDR3 DNA is TGTGCCAGCAGCTTTTCTGGAAACACCATATATTTT.

The V and J genes are TRBV6-5 and TRBJ2-1; 8 positions agree with TRBD2. This CDR3 has 14 amino acids. V lost 8 bases and J lost 6; bases outside the gene matches: 9. The germline gives CDR1 MNHEY, CDR2 SVGAGI. Here the CDR3 reads CASSGTRGVNEQFF. CDR3 DNA: TGTGCCAGCTCCGGGACTAGGGGTGTCAATGAGCAGTTCTTC.

This chain connects TRBV5-1 to TRBJ1-3; D gene ambiguous. The CDR3 runs 14 residues. Germline CDR1 and CDR2: SGHRS and YFSETQ. The V end lost 3 bases, the J end lost 2 bases, and 9 bases lay between the germline ends. Here the CDR3 reads CASSYDFAGNTIYF. The CDR3 DNA reads TGCGCCAGCAGCTATGATTTCGCTGGAAACACCATATATTTT. Variable domain in full (rest from reference TRBV5-1 and TRBJ1-3): KAGVTQTPRYLIKTRGQQVTLSCSPISGHRSVSWYQQTPGQGLQFLFEYFSETQRNKGNFPGRFSGRQFSNSRSEMNVSTLELGDSALYLCASSYDFAGNTIYFGEGSWLTVV.

The genes are TRBV5-1 and TRBJ1-2, with TRBD1 matching over 8 bases. CDR3 size: 11 residues. With V trimmed by 3 bases and J by 9 bases, 1 base remained unmatched. Germline V lookup: CDR1 SGHRS, CDR2 YFSETQ. This CDR3 is CASSSGGSYTF. The DNA of the CDR3 is TGCGCCAGCAGCTCAGGGGGCAGCTACACCTTC.

The chain uses TRBV4-3 and TRBJ2-5, with D possibly TRBD2 on 6 matching bases. CDR1 LGHNA and CDR2 YSLEER come from the germline V gene. V was trimmed by 0 bases and J by 6 bases, leaving 8 bases between them. The CDR3 sequence is 13 residues long. CDR3 region: CASSQDGGKTQYF. CDR3 nucleotides: TGCGCCAGCAGCCAAGATGGGGGGAAGACCCAGTACTTC.

The chain recombines TRBV9 with TRBJ2-7, with 10 bases aligning to TRBD1. The germline V gene has CDR1 SGDLS and CDR2 YYNGEE. Trimming removed 4 bases from V and 5 bases from J; junction bases left unmatched: 9. This CDR3 region has 15 residues. Written as DNA, the CDR3 is TGTGCCAGCAGCCTAACGGGACAGGGGTCCCACGAGCAGTACTTC. Its translation: CASSLTGQGSHEQYF.

The V gene is TRBV18, the J gene TRBJ2-5, with TRBD2 identical over 14 bases. The V gene's germline CDR1 is KGHSH and CDR2 LQKENI. This CDR3 is 18 amino acids long. The V and J ends lost 3 bases and 4 bases, in that order; junction bases with no gene match: 10. The CDR3 DNA sequence: TGTGCCAGCTCACCGGTGGGACTAGCGGGAGCCCGTTTAGAGACCCAGTACTTC. Amino acid sequence: CASSPVGLAGARLETQYF.

The chain couples TRBV2 to TRBJ1-5; perhaps TRBD1 as D (5 bases). Trimming took off 4 bases at V and 5 bases at J, with 15 bases between the two ends. CDR3 length: 15 residues. Per the germline V gene, CDR1 is SNHLY and CDR2 is FYNNEI. The CDR3 loop reads CASSAGTGGDQPQHF. In DNA form, the CDR3 reads TGTGCCAGCAGTGCCGGGACGGGAGGGGATCAGCCCCAGCATTTT.

The chain employs TRBV9 and TRBJ2-1, with TRBD2 matching over 8 bases. The CDR3 is 16 residues long. V lost 0 bases to trimming and J lost 6 bases; unmatched junction nucleotides: 8. The V gene's germline CDR1 is SGDLS and CDR2 YYNGEE. The DNA of the CDR3 is TGTGCCAGCAGCGTAGTCGGCCTAGCGGGCGTCAATGAGCAGTTCTTC. It translates to CASSVVGLAGVNEQFF.

A single count supports this clone. The chain has TRBV4-3 and TRBJ2-3; 12 bases map to TRBD1. The CDR3 covers 15 residues. The germline CDR1 and CDR2 sequences are LGHNA and YSLEER. V lost 3 bases and J lost 4; bases outside the gene matches: 2. CDR3 bases: TGCGCCAGCAGCCAGGGGACAGGGGGCCCAGATACGCAGTATTTT. Amino acids: CASSQGTGGPDTQYF.